Below, 8 T cell receptor beta chains from the same sample are listed, as sequenced in a study of multiple sclerosis patients with progressive multifocal leukoencephalopathy. The table came from immunoSEQ multiplex PCR; TCRdb's copy has only in-frame clones and leaves some out. The table lists about 28,000 clones, 90% of them singletons. Described time point: about a year of natalizumab therapy. The sequencing here drew on PBMCs, taken from a patient treated with natalizumab. These receptors were obtained from a human donor with multiple sclerosis.

The rearrangement uses TRBV6-1 and TRBJ1-2; the match to TRBD1 covers 8 bases. The V gene's germline CDR1 is MNHNS and CDR2 SASEGT. V was pared by 3 bases and J by 6 bases, with 3 bases of the junction left unmatched. The CDR3 runs 13 residues. CDR3 in amino acids: CASSDLTGDGYTF. CDR3 in DNA: TGTGCCAGCAGTGACCTGACAGGGGATGGCTACACCTTC.

The rearrangement links TRBV6-6 to TRBJ1-4; possibly TRBD1 for D (5 bases). Trimming removed 0 bases at V and 7 bases at J, with 12 bases between. Germline assignment: CDR1 MNHNY and CDR2 SVGAGI (reference sequence). The CDR3 loop spans 15 amino acids. The CDR3 loop is CASSYSAGTGEKLFF. The CDR3 DNA reads as TGTGCCAGCAGTTACTCGGCCGGGACTGGTGAAAAACTGTTTTTT.

CDR3 coding DNA: TGTGCCAGCAGCCCTTTGGGGCCAGATAACTATGGCTACACCTTC. Encoded protein: CASSPLGPDNYGYTF. V usage is TRBV5-6 and J usage is TRBJ1-2, with TRBD1 as a possible D gene (5 bases). Germline V gives CDR1 SGHDT, CDR2 YYEEEE. The V gene lost 4 bases and the J gene lost 1 base, with 14 bases spanning the gap. The CDR3 covers 15 residues.

Notes on this clone: Other DNA sequences within the sample encode an identical CDR3. The rearrangement uses TRBV9 and TRBJ2-7, with D tentatively TRBD2 (6 bases). The CDR3 contains 12 residues. Germline lookup yields CDR1 SGDLS and CDR2 YYNGEE. Trimming left V 0 bases short and J 7 bases short, with 8 bases between. The CDR3, as DNA: TGTGCCAGCAGCGTAGGGCGGGGTGAGCAGTACTTC. Translated: CASSVGRGEQYF.

The chain recombines TRBV2 with TRBJ1-4, with D uncertain. CDR3 length: 14 amino acids. Trimming left V 3 bases short and J 0 bases short, with 5 bases between. Germline V CDR1 and CDR2: SNHLY, FYNNEI. The CDR3 sequence: CASSDSPTNEKLFF. CDR3 DNA: TGTGCCAGCAGTGACAGCCCAACTAATGAAAAACTGTTTTTT.

The rearrangement joins TRBV19 to TRBJ1-2; 10 nucleotides match TRBD1. The CDR3 has 15 residues. CDR1 is LNHDA, CDR2 SQIVND, per germline (reference sequence). After removal of 6 bases from V and 8 bases from J, the junction contained 12 bases not matched to a gene. The CDR3 loop is CASRRTGTGVRGYTF. DNA of the CDR3: TGTGCCAGTAGGCGGACCGGGACAGGGGTGCGAGGCTACACCTTC.

This chain uses TRBV6-6 with TRBJ2-7; D possibly corresponds to TRBD1 (5 bases). The CDR3 covers 13 residues. V gave up 6 bases and J gave up 1 base, with 10 bases separating them. Germline CDR1 reads MNHNY; CDR2 reads SVGAGI (reference sequence). CDR3 in DNA: TGTGCCAGCAGGCCGACAGTATCCTACGAGCAGTACTTC. It is translated as CASRPTVSYEQYF.

The chain employs TRBV28 and TRBJ1-5, with D maybe TRBD1 (5 bases). The germline gives CDR1 MDHEN, CDR2 SYDVKM. The CDR3 extends over 13 amino acids. V was clipped by 5 bases and J by 4 bases, with 9 bases between them. Written as DNA, the CDR3 is TGTGCCAGCAGTATGAGGGGTAATCAGCCCCAGCATTTT. Protein product: CASSMRGNQPQHF.